The 22 T cell receptor beta chains given below trace back to one sample, sequenced in a study of T cell repertoires in cytomegalovirus infection. Each CDR3 protein gets one entry after TCRdb re-called the reads with MiXCR. Of around 230,000 distinct CDR3 sequences listed, about 40% are singletons. These receptors are not linked to any known antigen. The sequencing here drew on CD8+ T cells from cultured PBMCs, taken from culture after CMV antigen stimulation. Source of these receptors: a human donor in good health (CMV status not recorded). Some clones in this sample may be carry-over from other donors' samples.

This rearrangement joins TRBV27 to TRBJ2-5; D gene uncertain. The CDR3 contains 13 residues. V was clipped by 1 base and J by 1 base, with 4 bases between them. Germline V gene lookup returns CDR1 MNHEY and CDR2 SMNVEV (reference sequence). The CDR3 is CASSLYVQETQYF. The CDR3 bases are TGTGCCAGCAGTTTATATGTCCAAGAGACCCAGTACTTC.

The chain couples TRBV7-9 to TRBJ2-2; D uncertain. CDR3 length: 14 residues. Trimming shortened V by 5 bases and J by 1 base, and 8 bases separated the two germline ends. Germline lookup yields CDR1 SEHNR and CDR2 FQNEAQ (reference sequence). CDR3: CASSDTLNTGELFF. The CDR3 DNA sequence: TGTGCCAGCAGCGACACCTTGAACACCGGGGAGCTGTTTTTT.

The chain links TRBV6-2 or TRBV6-3 to TRBJ1-5; D possibly corresponds to TRBD1 (6 bases). This CDR3 spans 12 amino acids. CDR1 is MNHEY and CDR2 is SVGEGT in the germline V gene. Trimming removed 6 bases from V and 15 bases from J, with 18 bases in between. CDR3 residues: CASSRQVQPAHF. In nucleotides, the CDR3 is TGTGCCAGCAGCCGACAGGTTCAACCCGCGCATTTT.

This clonotype was observed a few times. The rearrangement links TRBV28 to TRBJ2-1; 14 bases match TRBD2. Trimming at V came to 6 bases and at J to 9 bases, leaving 13 bases not matched to a gene. This CDR3 is 17 amino acids long. The germline V gene encodes CDR1 MDHEN and CDR2 SYDVKM. The CDR3, as DNA: TGTGCCAGCAGCCCCGGGACTAGCGGGAGAGAAAGAAGTGAGCAGTTCTTC. Its protein is CASSPGTSGRERSEQFF.

This clonotype has only a few counts. J is TRBJ2-1 and V is TRBV19, with TRBD2 matching over 8 bases. The trim removed 4 bases at V and 10 bases at J, leaving 6 bases unmatched. The CDR3 totals 13 residues. From germline, CDR1 is LNHDA and CDR2 SQIVND (reference sequence). The CDR3 DNA sequence: TGTGCCAGTAGTACCATTAGCGGGACCGAGCAGTTCTTC. Its protein product is CASSTISGTEQFF. Full variable domain (missing parts from reference TRBV19 and TRBJ2-1): DGGITQSPKYLFRKEGQNVTLSCEQNLNHDAMYWYRQDPGQGLRLIYYSQIVNDFQKGDIAEGYSVSREKKESFPLTVTSAQKNPTAFYLCASSTISGTEQFFGPGTRLTVL.

The chain combines TRBV12-5 with TRBJ2-7, with D perhaps matching TRBD1 or TRBD2 (6 bases each). The CDR3 has 11 amino acids. Germline-derived CDR1 and CDR2 are LGHNT and FRNRAP. V lost 8 bases and J lost 6, with 11 bases in between. In DNA, the CDR3 is TGTGCTAGTCAAGGGGGGCTCGAGCAGTACTTC. It specifies CASQGGLEQYF.

The chain carries TRBV13 and TRBJ1-1, with no clear D. The length of the CDR3 is 14 residues. Trimming removed 1 base at V and 1 base at J, with 7 bases between. Germline CDR1 and CDR2: PRHDT and FYEKMQ (reference sequence). The chain's CDR3 is CASSLVRQNTEAFF. The CDR3 DNA sequence: TGTGCCAGCAGCTTAGTACGACAGAACACTGAAGCTTTCTTT.

The chain couples TRBV7-3 to TRBJ2-1, with no clear D. CDR1 is SGHTA and CDR2 is FQGTGA in the germline V gene. The CDR3 length is 11 residues. Trimming pared 5 bases from V and 9 bases from J, leaving 8 bases between. This chain's CDR3 is CASSAGGEQFF. Written as DNA, the CDR3 is TGTGCCAGCAGCGCAGGCGGTGAGCAGTTCTTC.

This clonotype was picked up many times. The chain combines TRBV18 with TRBJ1-2, with a weak D call TRBD1 (5 bases). Germline V gene lookup returns CDR1 KGHSH and CDR2 LQKENI. The V end lost 4 bases, the J end lost 2 bases, and 8 bases lay between the germline ends. The CDR3 extends over 13 amino acids. CDR3 DNA sequence: TGTGCCAGCTCACGGGAGGGGAACTATGGCTACACCTTC. Its protein is CASSREGNYGYTF.

This clonotype appeared many times. V gene TRBV7-2 combines with J gene TRBJ2-7; 7 bases fit TRBD1. The CDR3 length is 13 residues. Looked up from germline, CDR1 is SGHTA and CDR2 is FQGNSA. With V trimmed by 5 bases and J by 3 bases, 4 bases remained unmatched. The CDR3 nucleotides read TGTGCCAGCAGCCCAGGGACAGACTACGAGCAGTACTTC. This gives the protein CASSPGTDYEQYF. Based on the CDR3 plus reference TRBV7-2 and TRBJ2-7, the full variable domain is GAGVSQSPSNKVTEKGKDVELRCDPISGHTALYWYRQSLGQGLEFLIYFQGNSAPDKSGLPSDRFSAERTGGSVSTLTIQRTQQEDSAVYLCASSPGTDYEQYFGPGTRLTVT.

This clonotype was recorded at least ten times. This chain uses TRBV9 with TRBJ2-1, with 13 bases fitting TRBD2. Germline lookup yields CDR1 SGDLS and CDR2 YYNGEE. The CDR3 is 15 residues long. J gave up 9 bases and V 3 bases, and 6 bases lay outside the gene matches. The CDR3 sequence: CASSGTSGGASEQFF. The CDR3 nucleotides read TGTGCCAGCAGCGGAACTAGCGGGGGGGCAAGTGAGCAGTTCTTC.

The genes are TRBV29-1 and TRBJ1-2; D gene uncertain. Germline CDR1 reads SQVTM; CDR2 reads ANQGSEA. The CDR3 has 11 residues. V lost 2 bases and J lost 8, with 9 bases in between. Here the CDR3 DNA reads TGCAGCGTTGAAAGTCGAGGAGGCTACACCTTC. It specifies CSVESRGGYTF.

This clonotype was observed once. The V and J genes are TRBV27 and TRBJ2-7; perhaps TRBD2 as D (5 bases). The CDR3 has 14 residues. Per germline, CDR1 MNHEY and CDR2 SMNVEV (reference sequence). Trimming cost V 2 bases and J 5 bases, with 13 bases left between them. This CDR3 is CASSLRGLPNEQYF. The DNA for the CDR3 is TGTGCCAGCAGTTTAAGAGGGCTGCCCAACGAGCAGTACTTC.

This sequence joins TRBV4-2 and TRBJ2-7, with 11 positions matching TRBD2. CDR1 LGHNA and CDR2 YNFKEQ come from the germline V gene. J was trimmed by 0 bases and V by 6 bases; bases with no gene match: 1. This CDR3 spans 14 amino acids. The CDR3 nucleotides are TGTGCCAGCAGGACTAGCGGGGCCTCCTACGAGCAGTACTTC. Translated, it gives CASRTSGASYEQYF.

This clonotype occurred a few times. This rearrangement joins TRBV11-2 to TRBJ1-2; 9 bases align to TRBD1. The V segment lost 5 bases and the J segment 4 bases; nucleotides outside the gene matches: 8. Germline V lookup: CDR1 SGHAT, CDR2 FQNNGV. The CDR3 consists of 15 residues. CDR3 bases: TGTGCCAGCAGCCTAGCGGGACAGGGTGGCTATGGCTACACCTTC. Translating it yields CASSLAGQGGYGYTF. Full variable domain (rest looked up from reference TRBV11-2 and TRBJ1-2): EAGVAQSPRYKIIEKRQSVAFWCNPISGHATLYWYQQILGQGPKLLIQFQNNGVVDDSQLPKDRFSAERLKGVDSTLKIQPAKLEDSAVYLCASSLAGQGGYGYTFGSGTRLTVV.

J is TRBJ1-4 and V is TRBV7-8, with D perhaps matching TRBD1 (5 bases). Per the germline V gene, CDR1 is SGHVS and CDR2 is FQNEAQ. V was cut by 4 bases and J by 15 bases, with 15 bases left in between. The CDR3 spans 12 residues. This CDR3 reads CASSSPSGQLFF. The CDR3, as DNA: TGTGCCAGCAGCTCCCCCTCGGGGCAATTGTTTTTT.

The V call is TRBV19, the J call TRBJ2-6; 7 bases are shared with TRBD1. With 1 base clipped from V and 3 bases from J, the junction kept 6 bases outside the gene matches. The CDR3 length is 17 residues. Germline lookup yields CDR1 LNHDA and CDR2 SQIVND (reference sequence). CDR3 coding DNA: TGTGCCAGTAGTATAGGTCGAGGGGGCTATGGGGCCAACGTCCTGACTTTC. As protein: CASSIGRGGYGANVLTF.

The chain couples TRBV12-3 or TRBV12-4 to TRBJ1-2; no definite D call. Trimming removed 6 bases from V and 8 bases from J, with 16 bases in between. The CDR3 is 13 residues long. The CDR3 coding sequence is TGTGCCAGCAGCCGTATGAGCGTCACAGGCTACACCTTC. It encodes CASSRMSVTGYTF.

This chain joins TRBV7-4 and TRBJ2-1, with TRBD1 identical over 8 bases. V lost 5 bases to trimming and J lost 10 bases; unmatched junction nucleotides: 7. In germline, CDR1 is SGHVT, CDR2 SQSDAQ. The CDR3 has 13 residues. The CDR3 protein is CASSGQGVLEQFF. The CDR3 DNA follows: TGTGCCAGCAGCGGACAGGGAGTTTTGGAGCAGTTCTTC.

This chain joins TRBV2 and TRBJ2-2; D is undetermined. The CDR3 has 15 residues. Germline V gene lookup returns CDR1 SNHLY and CDR2 FYNNEI. The V gene lost 2 bases and the J gene lost 6 bases, with 13 bases spanning the gap. The CDR3 sequence: CASSELSLESGELFF. The CDR3 DNA sequence: TGTGCCAGCAGTGAATTGAGTTTGGAGTCCGGGGAGCTGTTTTTT.

A few counts support this clonotype. The V call is TRBV18, the J call TRBJ2-7; no clear D. Deletions cut 5 bases from V and 0 bases from J, with 14 bases between. This CDR3 contains 15 residues. CDR1 is KGHSH and CDR2 is LQKENI in the germline V gene. CDR3 nucleotide sequence: TGTGCCAGCTCATCAGGTGGTTGGAGCTCCTACGAGCAGTACTTC. Translated: CASSSGGWSSYEQYF.

CDR3 region: CASSLETYNEQFF. CDR3 sequence (DNA): TGTGCCAGCAGTTTGGAGACGTACAATGAGCAGTTCTTC. V and J are TRBV12-3 or TRBV12-4 and TRBJ2-1; the D is unclear. Trimming removed 3 bases from V and 4 bases from J, with 7 bases in between. CDR3 length: 13 residues.